The clone carrying this TCR beta chain was seen only a few times. The antigen remains undetermined. The sample belongs to a study of T-cell reconstitution after alpha-beta-depleted transplantation in children. Using unique molecular identifiers, the investigators prepared the TCRbeta library. TCRdb re-called the PCR reads through MiXCR, storing one row per CDR3 protein. The data contain 85,000 to 120,000 distinct CDR3 sequences, around 7.8% of them singletons. Study conclusions and caveats: Once a year had passed after transplant, T-cell counts and diversity came mostly from newly produced T cells.

Germline V gene sequence: CDR1 SGHRS, CDR2 YFSETQ. The CDR3 has 14 amino acids. Deletions cut 0 bases from V and 1 base from J, with 5 bases between. This TCR derives from a boy younger than 10 with acute lymphoblastic leukemia, due to receive a stem cell transplant. The J gene is TRBJ1-3, the V gene TRBV5-1, with D unresolved. Source: PBMCs, taken before TCRalphabeta/CD19-depleted stem cell transplant. The CDR3 spells CASSLGRSGNTIYF. Here the CDR3 DNA reads TGCGCCAGCAGCTTGGGCCGATCTGGAAACACCATATATTTT.